This TCR beta chain comes out of a study of blood T cells in healthy people across ages. Notes on the study in general: The recorded TCR beta diversity per million T cells decreased in a roughly linear manner with age. Researchers report that TCR beta diversity correlated strongly with naive T cell percentage. No one knew whether donors had CMV, which possibly confounded expanded clonotype changes.

Germline V lookup: CDR1 ENHRY, CDR2 SYGVKD. CDR3 length: 14 residues. Sample-barcoded 5' priming and a J-beta primer mix drove a second PCR of roughly 6 to 12 cycles. TCRdb reanalysed the 5' RACE reads using MiXCR and keeps one entry per CDR3 protein. In the table there are 550,000 to 650,000 distinct CDR3 sequences, less than 35% of which are singletons. This clonotype was counted ten times or more. Its antigen is not identified. A much bigger clone sits one base away, suggesting this may be a read error. This chain uses TRBV10-3 with TRBJ2-1; 7 bases line up with TRBD2. Sequenced input: blood. This TCR was sampled from a woman older than 75 in good health. CDR3 in amino acids: CAIRESGGGDEQFF. CDR3 bases: TGTGCCATCAGGGAGTCGGGGGGAGGCGATGAGCAGTTCTTC.